The entry below describes one TCR beta chain. The sample is drawn from a study of blood T cell repertoires in COVID-19. Study-level background: The United States, Italy and Spain were the sources of the acute and convalescent COVID-19 samples. T cells, B-cell-depleted T cells, or PBMCs provided the cDNA or gDNA that served as material.

V trimming: 9 bases; J trimming: 2 bases; junction bases outside the gene matches: 6. This CDR3 region has 15 residues. Germline V gene data show CDR1 as KGHDR and CDR2 as SFDVKD. The authors' processing: Estimated nucleated cell counts came from reference gene primer amplification. The data were produced by immunoSEQ multiplex PCR, yet TCRdb's version contains in-frame clones alone and is incomplete. The V and J calls and the clone size are those of that table, but D and trimming were determined from the DNA. Of around 150,000 clones listed, roughly 90% were seen once; the top ten hold around 3.9%. The rearrangement joins TRBV24-1 to TRBJ2-2; 9 nucleotides line up with TRBD1. Material: peripheral blood. The clonotype comes from a woman aged 60 to 75 who had recovered from COVID-19. The CDR3 DNA is TGTGCCACCGGGGACAGGGTAAGAAACACCGGGGAGCTGTTTTTT. This translates into CATGDRVRNTGELFF.